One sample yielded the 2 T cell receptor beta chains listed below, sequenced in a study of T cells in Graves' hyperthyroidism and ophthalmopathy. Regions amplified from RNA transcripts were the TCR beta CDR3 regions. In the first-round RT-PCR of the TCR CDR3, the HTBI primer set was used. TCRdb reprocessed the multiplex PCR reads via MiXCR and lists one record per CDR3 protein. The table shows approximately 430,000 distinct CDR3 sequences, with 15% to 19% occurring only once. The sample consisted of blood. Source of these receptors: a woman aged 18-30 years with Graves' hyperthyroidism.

The DNA for the CDR3 is TGTGCCAGCAGTTTCAAAAGGGGTCTAGAGACCCAGTACTTC. Protein product: CASSFKRGLETQYF. The rearrangement uses TRBV12-3 or TRBV12-4 and TRBJ2-5, with D tentatively TRBD1 (5 bases). This CDR3 has 14 amino acids. Trimming shortened V by 3 bases and J by 4 bases, and 12 bases separated the two germline ends.

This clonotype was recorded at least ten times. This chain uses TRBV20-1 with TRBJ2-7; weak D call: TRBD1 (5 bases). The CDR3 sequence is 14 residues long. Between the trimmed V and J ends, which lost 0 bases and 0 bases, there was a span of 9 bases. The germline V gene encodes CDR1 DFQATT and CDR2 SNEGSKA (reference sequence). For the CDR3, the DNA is TGCAGTGCTAGAGATCCCAGGGTCTCCTACGAGCAGTACTTC. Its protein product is CSARDPRVSYEQYF.